This TCR beta chain was observed in a study of blood T cell repertoires in COVID-19. This clone was detected a few times. TCRdb's table, derived via immunoSEQ multiplex PCR, lists solely in-frame clones and lacks some. There are about 250,000 clones in the sample; 83% occur only once, and over 4.5% lies in the top ten. The receptor's source is a human donor in a cohort sampled during active COVID-19. Sequenced input: peripheral blood.

The CDR3 is CASGPLGQGATNEKLFF. In nucleotides, the CDR3 is TGTGCTAGTGGTCCCCTCGGGCAGGGGGCAACTAATGAAAAACTGTTTTTT. The J gene is TRBJ1-4, the V gene TRBV12-5; 7 bases match TRBD1. Germline CDR1 and CDR2: LGHNT and FRNRAP. The CDR3 is 17 residues long. V lost 5 bases to trimming and J lost 0 bases; unmatched junction nucleotides: 9.